This is a list of T cell receptor beta chains from one sample in a study of vaccination and CD4 T cells after COVID-19. TCRdb re-called the PCR reads through MiXCR, storing one row per CDR3 protein. The table has 12,000 to 15,000 distinct CDR3 sequences, 69% seen once. The sample consisted of CD4+ T cells from blood, taken after SARS-CoV-2 vaccination. Source of these receptors: a human donor who had recovered from COVID-19. Both conserved end residues are part of each CDR3. A D gene is named only where the DNA matches it firmly. Where a row states a size, it is once, few, many or the class of an expanded clone; other rows omit it.

TGCGCCAGCAGCCAAGGGCCGGGGACAGGGGGGGTCAACACTGAAGCTTTCTTT	CASSQGPGTGGVNTEAFF	TRBD1	TRBJ1-1	TRBV4-1	.	18
TGCAGTGCAGCCCCACAGGGGAACTATGGCTACACCTTC	CSAAPQGNYGYTF	TRBD1	TRBJ1-2	TRBV20-1	.	13
TGCGCCAGCAGCCTCGGTATCTCCTACAATGAGCAGTTCTTC	CASSLGISYNEQFF	.	TRBJ2-1	TRBV4-3	.	14
TGTGCCAGCAGTTTCGGGCAGCTCGAGGGCAGGGGGCAGTATTTT	CASSFGQLEGRGQYF	.	TRBJ2-3	TRBV28	.	15
TGCAGTGAGACCGGGACAGGCCTCAATGAGCAGTTCTTC	CSETGTGLNEQFF	TRBD1	TRBJ2-1	TRBV20-1	few	13
TGTGCCAGCAGTTTTGAGCTCTCTGGAAACACCATATATTTT	CASSFELSGNTIYF	.	TRBJ1-3	TRBV6-5	.	14
TGTGCCAGCAGTCCCTTTTTGGCTAGCGTCAGCACAGATACGCAGTATTTT	CASSPFLASVSTDTQYF	.	TRBJ2-3	TRBV28	.	17
TGTGCCAGCAGTACGACTAGCCTGGAGACCCAGTACTTC	CASSTTSLETQYF	TRBD2	TRBJ2-5	TRBV6-1	.	13
TGTGCCAGCAGCACAGGGACCGGGACAGGGGGCGGCGGGGAGCTGTTTTTT	CASSTGTGTGGGGELFF	TRBD1	TRBJ2-2	TRBV11-3	few	17
TGTGCCAGCAGAGCAGGGGCGAAGAACACTGAAGCTTTCTTT	CASRAGAKNTEAFF	.	TRBJ1-1	TRBV12-3/TRBV12-4	.	14
TGCGCCAGCAGCAGTAGCGGGAGCGGGGAGCAGTACTTC	CASSSSGSGEQYF	TRBD2	TRBJ2-7	TRBV5-1	.	13
TGTGCCAGCACGGGACAGTCAACCTACGAGCAGTACTTC	CASTGQSTYEQYF	TRBD1	TRBJ2-7	TRBV28	.	13
TGTGCCAGCAGTCCACTTCTAAGGGCCGGGGAGCTGTTTTTT	CASSPLLRAGELFF	.	TRBJ2-2	TRBV7-9	.	14
TGTGCCAGCAGCTTAAGAGGGCAGCTGCGAACAGATACGCAGTATTTT	CASSLRGQLRTDTQYF	.	TRBJ2-3	TRBV7-3	once	16
TGTGCCAGCAGTTACCGTGCCACCTCCTACGAGCAGTACTTC	CASSYRATSYEQYF	.	TRBJ2-7	TRBV6-2/TRBV6-3	.	14
TGTGCCTGGGAGAGTCGTCAGGGGTTGGGGGAATTCGGGGAGCTGTTTTTT	CAWESRQGLGEFGELFF	.	TRBJ2-2	TRBV30	.	17
TGTGCCAGCAGCTTCTCGGCCCGTTCGGAGTTCTTC	CASSFSARSEFF	.	TRBJ2-1	TRBV11-2	.	12
TGTGCCAGCAGTTTGGACAGGGCGCCGGGTTATACGCAGTATTTT	CASSLDRAPGYTQYF	TRBD1	TRBJ2-3	TRBV27	once	15
TGTGCCAGCTCTAGCGGGAGGCCTTACGAGCAGTACTTC	CASSSGRPYEQYF	TRBD2	TRBJ2-7	TRBV2	.	13
TGTGCCAGCGGTGGCTGGATCCCCCGGAGCGGTAATTCACCCCTCCACTTT	CASGGWIPRSGNSPLHF	.	TRBJ1-6	TRBV6-1	once	17
TGTGCCAGCAGCTCCGGCTCTTCCGGGGAGCTGTTTTTT	CASSSGSSGELFF	.	TRBJ2-2	TRBV5-8	.	13
TGTGCCAGCAGTGAAAATTTAGCGGCTGAGACCCAGTACTTC	CASSENLAAETQYF	.	TRBJ2-5	TRBV2	few	14
TGTGCCAGCAGTGATGGGGGTATTCCTGGCTACACCTTC	CASSDGGIPGYTF	.	TRBJ1-2	TRBV6-2/TRBV6-3	few	13
TGTGCCACCAGTGACGGAGGGACTGAAGCTTTCTTT	CATSDGGTEAFF	.	TRBJ1-1	TRBV24-1	.	12
TGTGCCAGCAGTTTGGACAGGGTGAGCACTGAAGCTTTCTTT	CASSLDRVSTEAFF	TRBD1	TRBJ1-1	TRBV27	few	14
TGTGCCACCAGAGCAGCTCTCCTCTCCTACGAGCAGTACTTC	CATRAALLSYEQYF	.	TRBJ2-7	TRBV15	.	14